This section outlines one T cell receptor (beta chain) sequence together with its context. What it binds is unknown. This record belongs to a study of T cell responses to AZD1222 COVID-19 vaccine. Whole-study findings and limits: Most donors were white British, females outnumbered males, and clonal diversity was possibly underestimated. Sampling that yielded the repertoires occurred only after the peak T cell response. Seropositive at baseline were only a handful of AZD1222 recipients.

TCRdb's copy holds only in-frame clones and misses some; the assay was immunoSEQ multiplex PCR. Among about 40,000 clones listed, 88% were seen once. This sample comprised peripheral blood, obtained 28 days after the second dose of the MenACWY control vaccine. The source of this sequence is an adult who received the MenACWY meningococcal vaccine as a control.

This chain's CDR3 is CATETGIPTEAFF. CDR3 DNA sequence: TGTGCCACGGAAACTGGAATACCCACTGAAGCTTTCTTT. The chain combines TRBV28 with TRBJ1-1; the D is unclear. The V gene lost 10 bases and the J gene lost 4 bases, with 16 bases spanning the gap. This CDR3 has 13 residues. Germline V gene lookup returns CDR1 MDHEN and CDR2 SYDVKM.